Listed below are T cell receptor beta chains from one sample, sequenced in a study of blood T cell repertoires in COVID-19. The assay was immunoSEQ multiplex PCR, and TCRdb's table has in-frame clones only and misses some. The sample lists around 310,000 clones, nearly 90% occurring once. Sequenced sample: peripheral blood. These receptors were collected from a woman aged 40 to 55 with COVID-19, enrolled during active disease. The CDR3 runs from the conserved cysteine through the conserved F or W. A D gene is named only where the DNA matches it firmly. Clone sizes are given selectively: once, few, many, or a class where the clone is expanded.

size | J | V | D | CDR3 | DNA
. | TRBJ1-5 | TRBV2 | . | CASSRGTHDSYSNQPQHF | TGTGCCAGCAGTCGAGGGACACACGATAGTTATAGCAATCAGCCCCAGCATTTT
once | TRBJ1-6 | TRBV5-8 | . | CASSLGPAYNSPLHF | TGTGCCAGCAGCTTGGGGCCAGCCTATAATTCACCCCTCCACTTT
. | TRBJ1-6 | TRBV27 | . | CASSFQQGKSPLHF | TGTGCCAGCAGTTTCCAACAGGGAAAATCACCCCTCCACTTT
. | TRBJ1-4 | TRBV7-8 | TRBD1 | CASSASGTANEKLFF | TGTGCCAGCAGCGCTTCCGGGACAGCGAATGAAAAACTGTTTTTT
. | TRBJ2-7 | TRBV6-5 | TRBD1 | CASRETGVQFHEQYF | TGTGCCAGCAGGGAGACAGGGGTCCAGTTCCACGAGCAGTACTTC
. | TRBJ1-6 | TRBV2 | . | CASSYPGNSPLHF | TGTGCCAGCAGTTACCCAGGGAACTCACCCCTCCACTTT
. | TRBJ1-6 | TRBV29-1 | . | CSVQTGPGSPLHF | TGCAGCGTACAAACAGGACCTGGTTCACCCCTCCACTTT
few | TRBJ1-1 | TRBV5-1 | TRBD1 | CASSIGTGVNTEAFF | TGCGCCAGCAGCATAGGGACAGGGGTGAACACTGAAGCTTTCTTT
. | TRBJ2-7 | TRBV7-9 | . | CASSLRGGQGSPFQDEQYF | TGTGCCAGCAGCTTAAGAGGCGGTCAGGGGTCCCCCTTCCAGGACGAGCAGTACTTC
. | TRBJ2-7 | TRBV18 | . | CASSPGAGAVVQYF | TGTGCCAGCTCACCAGGGGCAGGGGCCGTGGTTCAATACTTC
. | TRBJ2-7 | TRBV20-1 | . | CSARLAHEQYF | TGCAGTGCTAGACTAGCACACGAGCAGTACTTC
. | TRBJ2-5 | TRBV25-1 | . | CATNVGGRETQYF | TGTGCCACTAATGTCGGGGGGCGAGAGACCCAGTACTTC
once | TRBJ1-1 | TRBV6-4 | . | CASSDRGGTEAFF | TGTGCCAGCAGTGACAGGGGGGGGACTGAAGCTTTCTTT
. | TRBJ2-1 | TRBV10-3 | TRBD2 | CAISRTSGSGGYNEQFF | TGTGCCATCAGCCGGACTAGCGGGTCAGGGGGATACAATGAGCAGTTCTTC
. | TRBJ2-3 | TRBV5-1 | TRBD2 | CASSLGLAGGGLSTDTQYF | TGCGCCAGCAGCTTGGGACTAGCGGGCGGAGGCTTGAGCACAGATACGCAGTATTTT
. | TRBJ1-5 | TRBV7-8 | . | CASTLDSFGNQPQHF | TGTGCCAGCACCCTCGACAGTTTCGGCAATCAGCCCCAGCATTTT
. | TRBJ2-3 | TRBV7-2 | . | CASSHRGWRGLRTDTQYF | TGTGCCAGCAGCCATAGGGGATGGCGGGGCCTGCGGACAGATACGCAGTATTTT
. | TRBJ2-5 | TRBV29-1 | TRBD1 | CSVDRGLETQYF | TGCAGCGTTGACAGGGGGCTTGAGACCCAGTACTTC
. | TRBJ2-5 | TRBV28 | TRBD2 | CASSNTGTSGRETQYF | TGTGCCAGCAGTAACACCGGGACTAGCGGGAGAGAGACCCAGTACTTC
. | TRBJ2-1 | TRBV18 | TRBD2 | CASSSPGTSGANEQFF | TGTGCCAGCTCATCCCCCGGGACTAGCGGGGCCAATGAGCAGTTCTTC
few | TRBJ2-7 | TRBV5-4 | TRBD1 | CASSPDRVVEQYF | TGTGCCAGCAGTCCGGACAGGGTTGTCGAGCAGTACTTC
. | TRBJ1-4 | TRBV7-2 | . | CASSSDREGSNEKLFF | TGTGCCAGCAGTTCAGACCGGGAAGGAAGTAATGAAAAACTGTTTTTT
. | TRBJ1-4 | TRBV5-1 | . | CASSEQGPEKLFF | TGCGCCAGCAGTGAGCAGGGTCCTGAAAAACTGTTTTTT
. | TRBJ1-4 | TRBV19 | . | CASGVPGPNEKLFF | TGTGCCAGTGGGGTCCCAGGGCCTAATGAAAAACTGTTTTTT
. | TRBJ1-6 | TRBV5-3 | TRBD1 | CARSRRDRDSPLHF | TGTGCCAGAAGCCGCCGGGACAGGGACTCACCCCTCCACTTT
. | TRBJ2-3 | TRBV19 | TRBD2 | CASSALAGVGTDTQYF | TGTGCCAGTAGTGCCCTAGCGGGAGTAGGGACAGATACGCAGTATTTT
. | TRBJ1-1 | TRBV3-1/TRBV3-2 | TRBD1 | CASSPGGRVTEAFF | TGTGCCAGCAGCCCAGGGGGCCGAGTAACTGAAGCTTTCTTT
. | TRBJ2-5 | TRBV5-1 | . | CASSPAPGSLQETQYF | TGCGCCAGCAGCCCCGCCCCTGGCAGTCTGCAAGAGACCCAGTACTTC
. | TRBJ2-5 | TRBV2 | . | CASRWGPQETQYF | TGTGCCAGCAGGTGGGGGCCCCAAGAGACCCAGTACTTC
. | TRBJ1-1 | TRBV28 | TRBD1 | CASSFSGQGGTEAFF | TGTGCCAGCAGTTTCTCCGGACAGGGGGGAACTGAAGCTTTCTTT
once | TRBJ2-3 | TRBV5-4 | . | CASSNISTDTQYF | TGTGCCAGCAGCAACATCTCCACAGATACGCAGTATTTT
. | TRBJ2-3 | TRBV7-2 | . | CASSLPAGGLGTDTQYF | TGTGCCAGCAGCTTGCCCGCCGGGGGGCTGGGAACAGATACGCAGTATTTT
few | TRBJ1-1 | TRBV6-4 | . | CASSAEAHTEAFF | TGTGCCAGCAGTGCAGAGGCCCACACTGAAGCTTTCTTT
. | TRBJ1-4 | TRBV19 | . | CASTPGTRGHEKLFF | TGTGCCAGTACCCCCGGGACAAGGGGCCATGAAAAACTGTTTTTT
few | TRBJ2-3 | TRBV6-2/TRBV6-3 | TRBD2 | CASSLFSGRADTQYF | TGTGCCAGCAGCCTCTTTAGCGGGAGGGCAGATACGCAGTATTTT
. | TRBJ1-5 | TRBV7-2 | TRBD1 | CASSFDRAGNQPQHF | TGTGCCAGCAGCTTTGACAGGGCGGGCAATCAGCCCCAGCATTTT
. | TRBJ2-5 | TRBV27 | . | CASRPPVLGLQETQYF | TGTGCCAGCAGGCCCCCTGTTTTGGGCCTCCAAGAGACCCAGTACTTC
. | TRBJ1-2 | TRBV21-1 | . | CASSGDLQGPVGYTF | TGTGCCAGCAGCGGGGATCTACAGGGCCCAGTCGGCTACACCTTC
. | TRBJ2-6 | TRBV4-3 | . | CASSPWRHRSGANVLTF | TGCGCCAGCAGCCCATGGCGGCACCGCTCTGGGGCCAACGTCCTGACTTTC
. | TRBJ2-3 | TRBV5-6 | TRBD1 | CASSFDRGTDTQYF | TGTGCCAGCAGCTTCGACAGGGGCACAGATACGCAGTATTTT
. | TRBJ1-1 | TRBV28 | . | CASSYTANTEAFF | TGTGCCAGCAGTTATACAGCGAACACTGAAGCTTTCTTT